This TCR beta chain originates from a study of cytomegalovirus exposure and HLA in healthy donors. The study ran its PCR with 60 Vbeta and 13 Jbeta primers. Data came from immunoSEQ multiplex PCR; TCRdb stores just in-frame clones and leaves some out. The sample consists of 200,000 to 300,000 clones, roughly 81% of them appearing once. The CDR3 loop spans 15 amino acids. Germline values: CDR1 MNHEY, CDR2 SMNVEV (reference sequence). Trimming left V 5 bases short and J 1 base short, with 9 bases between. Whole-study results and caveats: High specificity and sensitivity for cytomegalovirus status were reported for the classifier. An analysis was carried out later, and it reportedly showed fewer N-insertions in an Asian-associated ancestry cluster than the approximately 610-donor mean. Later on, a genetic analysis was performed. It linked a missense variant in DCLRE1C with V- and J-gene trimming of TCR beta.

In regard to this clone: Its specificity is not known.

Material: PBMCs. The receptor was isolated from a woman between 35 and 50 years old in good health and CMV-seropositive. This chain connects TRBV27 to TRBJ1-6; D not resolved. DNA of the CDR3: TGTGCCAGCAGTCGGTCCGTTTCCTATAATTCACCCCTCCACTTT. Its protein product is CASSRSVSYNSPLHF.